This T cell receptor (beta chain) originates from a study of cytomegalovirus exposure and HLA in healthy donors. Study at large: The 95 to 150 validation repertoires, a later analysis reported, used the same platform as the approximately 670 first-cohort repertoires.

The donors formed part of the approximately 130-subject validation cohort, distinct from the roughly 630-subject first cohort. Germline CDR1 and CDR2: SEHNR and FQNEAQ (reference sequence). This CDR3 contains 12 residues. Trimming cost V 5 bases and J 0 bases, with 5 bases left between them. Method: immunoSEQ multiplex PCR; TCRdb's copy keeps in-frame clones and lacks some. This table has about 83,000 clones, approximately 96% appearing once. This clone has just a few counts. Its antigen is undetermined. Study-level results: Specific recognition of CMV antigens was confirmed in vitro for a few chains (all CMV-associated). 150 or so TCR beta chains were listed as cytomegalovirus-associated.

The receptor was isolated from a woman between 18 and 29 years old in good health and CMV-seronegative. The chain has TRBV7-9 and TRBJ2-7; D uncertain. Sequencing was performed on PBMCs. The CDR3 reads CASSQDSYEQYF. For the CDR3, the DNA is TGTGCCAGCAGCCAGGACTCCTACGAGCAGTACTTC.